These 28 T cell receptor beta chains came from one sample sequenced in a study of T cells in Graves' hyperthyroidism and ophthalmopathy. RNA transcripts gave rise to amplified TCR beta CDR3 regions. The HTBI primer set drove a first-round RT-PCR of the TCR CDR3. TCRdb re-called the multiplex PCR reads through MiXCR, storing one row per CDR3 protein. The profile shows around 350,000 distinct CDR3 sequences, approximately 25% of them singletons. Sequenced sample: blood. The receptor source for this set is a man aged 50 or older with Graves' hyperthyroidism.

The chain recombines TRBV7-2 with TRBJ2-5; 9 bases fit TRBD1. J was trimmed by 5 bases and V by 5 bases; bases with no gene match: 12. CDR1 is SGHTA and CDR2 is FQGNSA in the germline V gene. The CDR3 covers 16 residues. CDR3 region: CASSPPLGQGWETQYF. In DNA, the CDR3 is TGTGCCAGCAGCCCACCCCTGGGACAGGGATGGGAGACCCAGTACTTC.

The CDR3 DNA follows: TGCAGCGTTGAAGACCCCCGCGAGCAGTACTTC. Translated: CSVEDPREQYF. The chain is built from TRBV29-1 and TRBJ2-7; no firm D call. There are 11 residues in the CDR3. Trimming shortened V by 0 bases and J by 6 bases, and 6 bases separated the two germline ends. Germline CDR1 is SQVTM and CDR2 is ANQGSEA.

This clonotype came up a few times. The chain has TRBV5-1 and TRBJ2-7; TRBD2 aligns across 10 bases. The CDR3 is made up of 15 amino acids. Germline V gene data show CDR1 as SGHRS and CDR2 as YFSETQ. J lost 2 bases, V lost 4 bases, and 6 bases had no gene match. CDR3: CASSATGLATYEQYF. In DNA form, the CDR3 reads TGCGCCAGCAGCGCGACGGGACTAGCGACCTACGAGCAGTACTTC.

The V call is TRBV20-1, the J call TRBJ1-6; the D gene is possibly TRBD1 (6 bases). The CDR3 sequence is 14 residues long. V lost 4 bases and J lost 9, with 16 bases in between. Per the germline V gene, CDR1 is DFQATT and CDR2 is SNEGSKA (reference sequence). The CDR3 is CSANKGGIGSPLHF. CDR3 nucleotide sequence: TGCAGTGCTAATAAAGGGGGGATCGGTTCACCCCTCCACTTT.

The sample holds a few counts of this clonotype. The genes are TRBV28 and TRBJ2-3, with D possibly called TRBD1 or TRBD2 (5 bases each). This CDR3 comprises 14 residues. Trimming removed 4 bases at V and 2 bases at J, with 10 bases between. Per germline, CDR1 MDHEN and CDR2 SYDVKM. CDR3 loop: CASSYRGFTDTQYF. CDR3 bases: TGTGCCAGCAGTTATCGGGGCTTCACAGATACGCAGTATTTT.

The J gene is TRBJ2-5, the V gene TRBV6-1; TRBD2 matches 8 bases. This CDR3 comprises 18 residues. V lost 1 base, J lost 1 base, and 11 bases stayed unmatched. From germline, CDR1 is MNHNS and CDR2 SASEGT. The CDR3 DNA follows: TGTGCCAGCAGTGAAGGGCGACTAGCGACCTTCTCCCAAGAGACCCAGTACTTC. Translation gives CASSEGRLATFSQETQYF.

V gene TRBV27 combines with J gene TRBJ2-4; D gene uncertain. V was shortened by 4 bases and J by 7 bases, with 8 bases between the two germline ends. This CDR3 comprises 12 residues. Germline V lookup: CDR1 MNHEY, CDR2 SMNVEV (reference sequence). The CDR3 spells CASSSGNNIQYF. In DNA form, the CDR3 reads TGTGCCAGCAGTTCGGGCAACAACATTCAGTACTTC.

The rearrangement links TRBV3-1 to TRBJ1-5, with 8 bases that match TRBD1. The germline V gene has CDR1 LGHDT and CDR2 YNNKEL (reference sequence). The ends lost 4 bases at V and 3 bases at J; junction bases unmatched: 2. This CDR3 has 14 residues. CDR3 bases: TGTGCCAGCAGCCTGGACAGGGTCAATCAGCCCCAGCATTTT. This sequence encodes CASSLDRVNQPQHF.

The V and J genes are TRBV11-3 and TRBJ2-2; D could derive from TRBD1 or TRBD2 (5 bases each). V lost 3 bases to trimming and J lost 5 bases, with 13 bases between them. Per germline, CDR1 SGHNT and CDR2 YENEEA. The CDR3 is made up of 15 amino acids. The CDR3 loop is CASSFGPWGTGELFF. The CDR3 DNA reads as TGTGCCAGCAGCTTTGGGCCCTGGGGGACCGGGGAGCTGTTTTTT.

This clonotype was observed a few times. V and J are TRBV3-1 and TRBJ2-3; D is possibly TRBD1 (6 bases). Trimming shortened V by 9 bases and J by 3 bases, and 16 bases separated the two germline ends. CDR1 and CDR2 from the germline V gene are LGHDT and YNNKEL (reference sequence). This CDR3 has 14 amino acids. The chain's CDR3 is CARYTGFGTDTQYF. CDR3 in DNA: TGTGCCAGGTACACAGGGTTTGGAACAGATACGCAGTATTTT.

This clonotype was recorded many times. The CDR3 DNA reads as TGTGCCAGCAGCTTAGTTAGGGTAGATACGCAGTATTTT. Its translation: CASSLVRVDTQYF. This chain joins TRBV7-8 and TRBJ2-3; D unresolved. The V and J ends lost 1 base and 5 bases respectively, with 7 bases between them. In germline, CDR1 is SGHVS, CDR2 FQNEAQ. The CDR3 loop spans 13 amino acids.

This clonotype has just a few counts. The chain joins TRBV5-1 to TRBJ1-2; TRBD1 might be the D (6 bases). The CDR3 has 15 residues. V lost 0 bases, J lost 6 bases, and 15 bases lay in between. The germline V gene has CDR1 SGHRS and CDR2 YFSETQ. This CDR3 is CASSLATQGFDGYTF. As DNA, the CDR3 is TGCGCCAGCAGCTTGGCCACACAGGGTTTTGATGGCTACACCTTC.

This clonotype has ten or more counts. V gene TRBV28 combines with J gene TRBJ2-1; D is uncertain. CDR3 length: 12 residues. Trimming removed 7 bases at V and 5 bases at J, with 9 bases between. CDR1 and CDR2 from the germline V gene are MDHEN and SYDVKM. CDR3: CASMPWNNEQFF. CDR3 nucleotides: TGTGCCAGCATGCCCTGGAACAATGAGCAGTTCTTC.

This clonotype was counted only a few times. J is TRBJ1-3 and V is TRBV28; D might be TRBD1 (5 bases). Trimming took off 4 bases at V and 4 bases at J, with 8 bases between the two ends. Germline V gives CDR1 MDHEN, CDR2 SYDVKM. This CDR3 region has 13 residues. The CDR3 nucleotides are TGTGCCAGCAGTTGGGGCGAAGGAAACACCATATATTTT. Translating gives CASSWGEGNTIYF.

V is TRBV20-1 and J is TRBJ2-5, with D perhaps being TRBD1 or TRBD2 (6 bases each). The V end lost 3 bases, the J end lost 5 bases, and 10 bases lay between the germline ends. CDR1 and CDR2 from the germline V gene are DFQATT and SNEGSKA (reference sequence). The CDR3 sequence is 12 residues long. The DNA of the CDR3 is TGCAGTGCTAGGAGGAGGGGGGAGACCCAGTACTTC. Translated, it gives CSARRRGETQYF.

The chain links TRBV3-1 to TRBJ2-1; possibly TRBD1 for D (5 bases). CDR3 length: 17 residues. Looked up from germline, CDR1 is LGHDT and CDR2 is YNNKEL (reference sequence). V lost 4 bases to trimming and J lost 0 bases, with 16 bases between them. CDR3 nucleotide sequence: TGTGCCAGCAGCCGCCTCAGAGAAGGGGCCTCCTACAATGAGCAGTTCTTC. Its translation: CASSRLREGASYNEQFF.

This clonotype showed up just once. J is TRBJ2-6 and V is TRBV9; D is uncertain. Trimming removed 0 bases from V and 0 bases from J, with 10 bases in between. The CDR3 spans 17 residues. Germline CDR1 is SGDLS and CDR2 is YYNGEE. The CDR3 reads CASSVEGTYSGANVLTF. CDR3 DNA: TGTGCCAGCAGCGTAGAGGGCACGTACTCTGGGGCCAACGTCCTGACTTTC.

The chain employs TRBV11-2 and TRBJ2-1, with TRBD2 matching 14 bases. In germline, CDR1 is SGHAT, CDR2 FQNNGV. The V and J ends lost 2 bases and 4 bases, in that order; junction bases with no gene match: 10. The CDR3 runs 19 residues. This CDR3 is CASSLSGTSGRSRYNEQFF. The DNA for the CDR3 is TGTGCCAGCAGCTTATCCGGGACTAGCGGGAGAAGTAGGTACAATGAGCAGTTCTTC.

In this sample, this clonotype turned up many times. This chain links TRBV27 with TRBJ2-1; 10 bases map to TRBD2. The V gene's germline CDR1 is MNHEY and CDR2 SMNVEV (reference sequence). V lost 6 bases, J lost 4 bases, and 3 bases stayed unmatched. The CDR3 has 14 amino acids. The CDR3 loop reads CASRALAGYNEQFF. DNA of the CDR3: TGTGCCAGCAGGGCACTAGCGGGATACAATGAGCAGTTCTTC.

There are a few counts of this clonotype. This sequence joins TRBV7-9 and TRBJ2-5, with a weak D call TRBD1 (7 bases). Germline V gene lookup returns CDR1 SEHNR and CDR2 FQNEAQ (reference sequence). Deletions cut 5 bases from V and 4 bases from J, with 23 bases between. There are 17 residues in the CDR3. CDR3 region: CASSLRRAGGILETQYF. The CDR3 nucleotides read TGTGCCAGCAGCCTTCGGAGGGCAGGGGGGATCCTAGAGACCCAGTACTTC.

At least ten counts were recorded for this clonotype. This chain links TRBV28 with TRBJ1-2; a weak D match, TRBD1 (6 bases). This CDR3 is built from 14 residues. With 2 bases removed from V and 5 bases from J, the gap between germline ends came to 12 bases. Germline V gene lookup returns CDR1 MDHEN and CDR2 SYDVKM. The CDR3 loop is CASSLNRAGYGYTF. CDR3 DNA sequence: TGTGCCAGCAGTTTAAACAGGGCTGGATATGGCTACACCTTC.

This clonotype was seen a few times. The rearrangement links TRBV12-5 to TRBJ2-1; no reliable D call. Trimming shortened V by 4 bases and J by 4 bases, and 2 bases separated the two germline ends. The CDR3 runs 11 residues. Germline assignment: CDR1 LGHNT and CDR2 FRNRAP. CDR3: CASGSYNEQFF. The CDR3 bases are TGTGCTAGTGGTTCATACAATGAGCAGTTCTTC.

V usage is TRBV6-2 or TRBV6-3 and J usage is TRBJ2-5; D is possibly TRBD2 (6 bases). Germline lookup yields CDR1 MNHEY and CDR2 SVGEGT. The CDR3 runs 14 residues. The V end was cut by 4 bases, the J end by 0 bases, with 9 bases between. The CDR3 is CASSSGSYQETQYF. The CDR3 DNA follows: TGTGCCAGCAGTTCCGGGAGCTACCAAGAGACCCAGTACTTC.

The genes are TRBV24-1 and TRBJ2-1; D is unclear. The germline gives CDR1 KGHDR, CDR2 SFDVKD. V gave up 3 bases and J gave up 6 bases, with 11 bases separating them. This CDR3 has 14 residues. The CDR3 coding sequence is TGTGCCACCAGTGATGGATTTGCGTTCAATGAGCAGTTCTTC. It encodes CATSDGFAFNEQFF.

This chain links TRBV7-8 with TRBJ1-2; 9 nucleotides line up with TRBD1. CDR3 length equals 15 residues. CDR1 is SGHVS, CDR2 FQNEAQ, per germline. With V trimmed by 5 bases and J by 6 bases, 10 bases remained unmatched. Here the CDR3 DNA reads TGTGCCAGCAGCGGAGGTGGGGACAGGGTTCATGGCTACACCTTC. Its protein product is CASSGGGDRVHGYTF. Full variable domain (remainder filled in from reference TRBV7-8 and TRBJ1-2): GAGVSQSPRYKVAKRGQDVALRCDPISGHVSLFWYQQALGQGPEFLTYFQNEAQLDKSGLPSDRFFAERPEGSVSTLKIQRTQQEDSAVYLCASSGGGDRVHGYTFGSGTRLTVV.

The chain uses TRBV5-1 and TRBJ2-7, with 11 bases identical to TRBD1. With V trimmed by 5 bases and J by 0 bases, 13 bases remained unmatched. This CDR3 is built from 18 residues. Germline assignment: CDR1 SGHRS and CDR2 YFSETQ. CDR3 DNA sequence: TGCGCCAGCAGAGAGGGACAGGGGGTGGGCCTCTACTCCTACGAGCAGTACTTC. This sequence encodes CASREGQGVGLYSYEQYF.

This sequence joins TRBV9 and TRBJ2-7; weak D call: TRBD1 (7 bases). Trimming shortened V by 3 bases and J by 7 bases, and 17 bases separated the two germline ends. The length of the CDR3 is 14 residues. The germline V gene encodes CDR1 SGDLS and CDR2 YYNGEE. The CDR3 spells CASSGGDRAGEQYF. DNA for the CDR3: TGTGCCAGCAGCGGGGGAGACAGGGCGGGGGAGCAGTACTTC.

The sample holds many counts of this clonotype. The chain employs TRBV6-1 and TRBJ2-5, with no clear D. CDR3 length equals 13 residues. The V end was cut by 10 bases, the J end by 7 bases, with 19 bases between. Germline V CDR1 and CDR2: MNHNS, SASEGT. The CDR3 here is CANHPDLFATQYF. CDR3 nucleotides: TGTGCCAACCACCCGGATTTGTTCGCGACCCAGTACTTC.